These 19 T cell receptor beta chains were sequenced from one sample in a study of T cell repertoires in cytomegalovirus infection. Antigen specificity for these receptors is unknown. TCRdb called the reads again in MiXCR, with one record for every CDR3 protein. This table has 400,000 to 600,000 distinct CDR3 sequences, about 42% appearing once. This material consisted of cultured PBMCs, taken from culture after CMV antigen stimulation. The receptors were gathered from a human donor in good health (CMV status not recorded). Some clones in this sample may be carry-over from other donors' samples.

This chain connects TRBV20-1 to TRBJ2-2; no reliable D call. From germline, CDR1 is DFQATT and CDR2 SNEGSKA (reference sequence). Trimming shortened V by 3 bases and J by 2 bases, and 19 bases separated the two germline ends. This CDR3 comprises 17 residues. The DNA for the CDR3 is TGCAGTGCTAGCCGACGAGCCGTCCCCTATAACACCGGGGAGCTGTTTTTT. This encodes CSASRRAVPYNTGELFF.

This clonotype has a count of ten or more. The chain is built from TRBV7-2 and TRBJ2-5; D possibly corresponds to TRBD2 (5 bases). CDR3 length: 14 residues. Trimming cost V 4 bases and J 5 bases, with 14 bases left between them. Germline V CDR1 and CDR2: SGHTA, FQGNSA. This CDR3 is CASSSHPGGETQYF. The CDR3 coding sequence is TGTGCCAGCAGCTCCCATCCAGGCGGGGAGACCCAGTACTTC.

The J gene is TRBJ2-7, the V gene TRBV19; no clear D. CDR1 and CDR2 (germline): LNHDA, SQIVND (reference sequence). The CDR3 has 13 amino acids. The V end was cut by 3 bases, the J end by 5 bases, with 11 bases between. The CDR3 DNA follows: TGTGCCAGTAGTATGGCTTTGGGAAACGAGCAGTACTTC. Translating it yields CASSMALGNEQYF.

The J gene is TRBJ1-5, the V gene TRBV12-3 or TRBV12-4; D remains ambiguous. Trimming removed 5 bases from V and 2 bases from J, with 13 bases in between. The CDR3 extends over 15 amino acids. CDR3 amino acids: CASSPVGAGNQPQHF. In DNA, the CDR3 is TGTGCCAGCAGTCCAGTGGGAGCGGGCAATCAGCCCCAGCATTTT.

The chain couples TRBV29-1 to TRBJ2-2; D perhaps matches TRBD1 (6 bases). CDR1 and CDR2 from the germline V gene are SQVTM and ANQGSEA. Trimming removed 6 bases from V and 4 bases from J, with 15 bases in between. The CDR3 covers 14 residues. CDR3 loop: CSVMRPGATGELFF. The CDR3, as DNA: TGCAGCGTCATGCGTCCAGGGGCCACCGGGGAGCTGTTTTTT.

The rearrangement links TRBV12-3 or TRBV12-4 to TRBJ2-5, with TRBD2 matching 15 bases. J gave up 6 bases and V 6 bases, and 5 bases lay outside the gene matches. This CDR3 has 15 amino acids. This chain's CDR3 is CASSPGLAGGKTQYF. Here the CDR3 DNA reads TGTGCCAGCAGCCCCGGACTAGCGGGAGGGAAGACCCAGTACTTC.

CDR3 region: CASSMERVTDGYTF. DNA for the CDR3: TGTGCCAGTAGTATGGAAAGGGTAACTGATGGCTACACCTTC. The rearrangement joins TRBV19 to TRBJ1-2; D is ambiguous. This CDR3 region has 14 residues. The germline CDR1 and CDR2 sequences are LNHDA and SQIVND (reference sequence). Between the trimmed V and J ends, which lost 3 bases and 6 bases, there was a span of 14 bases.

This clonotype was seen repeatedly, ten times or more. The CDR3 DNA sequence: TGTGCCAGCAGCTCCCCTCGTGGGGAGTCAGCGGGAGGGTCCTACAATGAGCAGTTCTTC. Translating gives CASSSPRGESAGGSYNEQFF. The chain uses TRBV7-2 and TRBJ2-1; 10 bases match TRBD2. This CDR3 has 20 amino acids. Germline assignment: CDR1 SGHTA and CDR2 FQGNSA. Trimming took 4 bases from V and 1 from J; bases not matched to a gene: 16.

Turning to this clonotype: Lacking the conserved final phenylalanine or tryptophan, this CDR3 likely reflects a read error. V and J are TRBV7-2 and TRBJ2-1; 9 bases match TRBD2. Trimming at V came to 6 bases and at J to 7 bases, leaving 10 bases not matched to a gene. Germline V gene sequence: CDR1 SGHTA, CDR2 FQGNSA. This CDR3 region has 15 residues. The CDR3 is CASSSGGFGENEQFS. CDR3 sequence (DNA): TGTGCCAGCAGTAGCGGGGGCTTTGGCGAAAATGAGCAGTTCTCC.

The genes are TRBV18 and TRBJ2-3; D gene uncertain. CDR1 and CDR2 from the germline V gene are KGHSH and LQKENI. Trimming stripped 0 bases from V and 6 bases from J, with 10 bases between. This CDR3 spans 14 amino acids. DNA for the CDR3: TGTGCCAGCTCACCACCTCTTGTGGTGGATACGCAGTATTTT. It yields the protein CASSPPLVVDTQYF.

Only a few counts were recorded for this clonotype. V is TRBV7-2 and J is TRBJ2-7, with 7 nucleotides matching TRBD1. The CDR3 length is 15 residues. Germline V CDR1 and CDR2: SGHTA, FQGNSA. The junction had 9 bases not matched to a gene; V was cut back by 7 bases and J by 0 bases. This CDR3 reads CASTLPGDSSYEQYF. The CDR3 DNA is TGTGCCAGCACCCTCCCAGGGGACAGCTCCTACGAGCAGTACTTC.

This clonotype was counted many times. The chain links TRBV7-2 to TRBJ2-1; D is ambiguous. V lost 1 base, J lost 4 bases, and 8 bases lay in between. The V gene's germline CDR1 is SGHTA and CDR2 FQGNSA. This CDR3 contains 14 residues. CDR3 loop: CASSLDPTYNEQFF. CDR3 DNA sequence: TGTGCCAGCAGCTTAGACCCCACATACAATGAGCAGTTCTTC.

The rearrangement uses TRBV7-6 and TRBJ2-3; a possible D gene is TRBD1 (5 bases). The germline V gene has CDR1 SGHVS and CDR2 FNYEAQ. The CDR3 runs to 12 residues. The ends were cut back, 5 bases at V and 8 bases at J, with 11 bases in the middle. CDR3 sequence (DNA): TGTGCCAGCAGCGTGACAGTCGGTACGCAGTATTTT. Its protein is CASSVTVGTQYF.

The chain has TRBV10-2 and TRBJ1-1; D ambiguous. The CDR3 extends over 15 amino acids. The ends were cut back, 9 bases at V and 0 bases at J, with 17 bases in the middle. CDR1 is WSHSY, CDR2 SAAADI, per germline. Written as DNA, the CDR3 is TGCGCCAGTAAGGACCCACCGGGGTTGAACACTGAAGCTTTCTTT. This gives the protein CASKDPPGLNTEAFF.

The rearrangement uses TRBV7-6 and TRBJ1-2; D ambiguous. V dropped 5 bases and J dropped 4 bases, with 20 bases sitting between them. This CDR3 contains 16 residues. Germline values: CDR1 SGHVS, CDR2 FNYEAQ. Here the CDR3 reads CASSPEVQRPLYGYTF. CDR3 sequence (DNA): TGTGCCAGCAGCCCTGAGGTCCAACGACCCCTCTATGGCTACACCTTC.

The V gene is TRBV20-1, the J gene TRBJ1-5; 9 nucleotides agree with TRBD1. The germline CDR1 and CDR2 sequences are DFQATT and SNEGSKA (reference sequence). The ends lost 5 bases at V and 4 bases at J; junction bases unmatched: 6. This CDR3 has 14 residues. The CDR3 loop is CSAAGGTGNQPQHF. The CDR3 region has the DNA TGCAGTGCTGCGGGCGGGACAGGGAATCAGCCCCAGCATTTT.

V and J are TRBV27 and TRBJ2-3, with D unresolved. V was shortened by 5 bases and J by 5 bases, with 11 bases between the two germline ends. Germline V gene lookup returns CDR1 MNHEY and CDR2 SMNVEV (reference sequence). CDR3 size: 13 residues. The CDR3 nucleotides read TGTGCCAGCAGTCGTACTGAGGTAGATACGCAGTATTTT. It translates to CASSRTEVDTQYF.

The CDR3 loop reads CASSYGPGGGNIQYF. In DNA, the CDR3 is TGTGCCAGCAGTTACGGCCCCGGGGGAGGGAACATTCAGTACTTC. This chain joins TRBV6-5 and TRBJ2-4, with TRBD2 matching 7 bases. Germline CDR1 reads MNHEY; CDR2 reads SVGAGI. This CDR3 region has 15 residues. V shed 2 bases and J 7 bases; nucleotides not matched to a gene: 8.

This sequence joins TRBV7-2 and TRBJ2-2, with a tentative D call TRBD2 (5 bases). Trimming removed 5 bases at V and 5 bases at J, with 12 bases between. The germline gives CDR1 SGHTA, CDR2 FQGNSA. The CDR3 is made up of 14 amino acids. The CDR3 nucleotides read TGTGCCAGCAGCCCTCGGACTGCGACCGGGGAGCTGTTTTTT. This translates into CASSPRTATGELFF.